This T cell receptor (beta chain) was obtained from a study of cytomegalovirus exposure and HLA in healthy donors. This clone was counted between two and nine times. Researchers ran the PCR with 60 Vbeta and 13 Jbeta primers. Libraries were prepared by immunoSEQ multiplex PCR; TCRdb keeps only in-frame clonotypes and omits some of them. The data hold about 83,000 clones, with 81% observed a single time. From germline, CDR1 is SGHRS and CDR2 YFSETQ. The germline V and J ends were trimmed by 0 bases and 1 base, with 7 bases remaining between them. The CDR3 spans 14 residues. The source material was PBMCs. The genes are TRBV5-1 and TRBJ2-5, with D hard to call. The TCR originated in a woman between 25 and 40 years old in good health and CMV-seronegative. CDR3 loop: CASSLVAAQETQYF. For the CDR3, the DNA is TGCGCCAGCAGCTTGGTAGCAGCCCAAGAGACCCAGTACTTC.